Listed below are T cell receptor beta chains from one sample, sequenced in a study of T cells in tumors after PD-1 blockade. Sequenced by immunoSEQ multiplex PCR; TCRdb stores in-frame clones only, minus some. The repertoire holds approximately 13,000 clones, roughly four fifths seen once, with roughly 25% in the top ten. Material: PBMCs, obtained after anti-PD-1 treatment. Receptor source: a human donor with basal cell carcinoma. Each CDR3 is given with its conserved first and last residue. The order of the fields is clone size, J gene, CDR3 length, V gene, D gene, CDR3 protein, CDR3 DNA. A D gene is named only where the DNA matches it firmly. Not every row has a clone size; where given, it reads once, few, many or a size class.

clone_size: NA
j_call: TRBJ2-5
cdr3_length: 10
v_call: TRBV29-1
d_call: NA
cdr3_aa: CSVEEKTQYF
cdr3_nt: TGCAGCGTTGAAGAAAAGACCCAGTACTTC

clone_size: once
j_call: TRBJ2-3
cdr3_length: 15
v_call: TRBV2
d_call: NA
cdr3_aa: CASSEGPASTDTQYF
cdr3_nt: TGTGCCAGCAGTGAAGGTCCAGCTAGCACAGATACGCAGTATTTT

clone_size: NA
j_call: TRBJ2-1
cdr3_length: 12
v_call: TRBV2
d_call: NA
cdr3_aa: CASSEAAGEQFF
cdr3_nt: TGTGCCAGCAGTGAAGCGGCAGGAGAGCAGTTCTTC

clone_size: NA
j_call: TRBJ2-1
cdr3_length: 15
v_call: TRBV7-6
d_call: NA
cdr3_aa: CASSKVRKDSTVQFF
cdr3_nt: TGTGCCAGCAGCAAAGTCCGGAAGGATAGTACAGTCCAGTTCTTC

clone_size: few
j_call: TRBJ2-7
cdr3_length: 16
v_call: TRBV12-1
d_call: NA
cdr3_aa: CASSFLCRTSSYEQYF
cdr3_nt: TGTGCCAGCAGCTTTCTGTGCAGGACCAGCTCCTACGAGCAGTACTTC

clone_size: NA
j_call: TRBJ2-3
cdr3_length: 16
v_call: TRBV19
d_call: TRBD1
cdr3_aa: CASSFSGQGTGDTQYF
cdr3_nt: TGTGCCAGTAGTTTCTCGGGACAGGGGACCGGAGATACGCAGTATTTT

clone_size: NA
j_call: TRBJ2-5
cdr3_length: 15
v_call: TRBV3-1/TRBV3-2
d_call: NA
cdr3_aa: CASSQSPRQEETQYF
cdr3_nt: TGTGCCAGCAGCCAAAGCCCGAGACAGGAAGAGACCCAGTACTTC

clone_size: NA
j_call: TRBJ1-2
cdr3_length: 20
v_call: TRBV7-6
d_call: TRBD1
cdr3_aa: CASSLSPRGAGGPPVHGYTF
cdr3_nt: TGTGCCAGCAGCTTATCACCGAGAGGGGCAGGGGGCCCACCGGTCCATGGCTACACCTTC

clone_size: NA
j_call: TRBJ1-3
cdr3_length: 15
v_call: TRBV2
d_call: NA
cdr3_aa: CASSPLTWFGNTIYF
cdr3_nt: TGTGCCAGCAGTCCATTGACTTGGTTCGGAAACACCATATATTTT

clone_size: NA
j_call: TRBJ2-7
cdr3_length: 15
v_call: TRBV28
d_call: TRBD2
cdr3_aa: CAEGPRGRATYEQYF
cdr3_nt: TGTGCCGAGGGCCCCCGCGGGAGGGCAACTTACGAGCAGTACTTC

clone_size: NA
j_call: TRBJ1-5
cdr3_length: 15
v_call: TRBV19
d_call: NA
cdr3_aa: CASSISDGSNQPQHF
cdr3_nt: TGTGCCAGTAGTATTTCTGACGGTAGCAATCAGCCCCAGCATTTT

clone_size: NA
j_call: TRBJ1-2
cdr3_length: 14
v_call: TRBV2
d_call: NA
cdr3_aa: CASSDAGTSYGYTF
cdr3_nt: TGTGCCAGCAGTGACGCCGGGACAAGCTATGGCTACACCTTC

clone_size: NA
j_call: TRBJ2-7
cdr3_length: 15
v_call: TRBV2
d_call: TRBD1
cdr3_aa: CASTSRGQGSYEQYF
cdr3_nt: TGTGCCAGCACCTCACGCGGACAGGGTTCCTACGAGCAGTACTTC

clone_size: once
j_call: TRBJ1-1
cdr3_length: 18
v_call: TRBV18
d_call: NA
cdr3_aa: CASSPFGRPAEGNTEAFF
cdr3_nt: TGTGCCAGCTCACCATTTGGTCGCCCCGCCGAGGGAAACACTGAAGCTTTCTTT

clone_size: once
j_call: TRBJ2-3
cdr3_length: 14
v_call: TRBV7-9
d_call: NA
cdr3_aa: CASSLSGGTDTQYF
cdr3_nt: TGTGCCAGCAGCCTCTCAGGGGGCACAGATACGCAGTATTTT

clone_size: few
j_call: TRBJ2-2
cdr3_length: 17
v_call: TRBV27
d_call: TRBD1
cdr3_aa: CASSPSGPGGLNGELFF
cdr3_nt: TGTGCCAGCAGTCCCTCGGGTCCAGGGGGCCTGAACGGGGAGCTGTTTTTT

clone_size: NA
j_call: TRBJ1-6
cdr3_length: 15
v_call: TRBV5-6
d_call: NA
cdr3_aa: CASSYQGRNNSPLHF
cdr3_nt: TGTGCCAGCAGCTACCAGGGACGGAACAATTCACCCCTCCACTTT

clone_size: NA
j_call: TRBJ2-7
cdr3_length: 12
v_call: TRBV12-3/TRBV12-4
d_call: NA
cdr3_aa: CASSFGTYEQYF
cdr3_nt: TGTGCCAGCAGTTTTGGTACCTACGAGCAGTACTTC

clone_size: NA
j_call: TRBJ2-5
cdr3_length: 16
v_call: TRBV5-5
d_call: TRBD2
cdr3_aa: CASSLELAGGRETQYF
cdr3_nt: TGTGCCAGCAGCTTGGAGCTAGCGGGGGGGCGAGAGACCCAGTACTTC

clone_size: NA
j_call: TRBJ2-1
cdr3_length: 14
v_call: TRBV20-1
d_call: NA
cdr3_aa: CSASPLEGADEQFF
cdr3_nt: TGCAGTGCTAGTCCGTTGGAAGGGGCGGATGAGCAGTTCTTC

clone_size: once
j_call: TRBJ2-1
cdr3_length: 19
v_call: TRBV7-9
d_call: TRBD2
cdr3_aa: CASSLKASGRGRVYNEQFF
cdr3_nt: TGTGCCAGCAGCTTAAAGGCTAGCGGGAGGGGGAGGGTCTACAATGAGCAGTTCTTC

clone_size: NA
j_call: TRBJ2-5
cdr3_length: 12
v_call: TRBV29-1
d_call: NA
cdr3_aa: CSVGATAGTQYF
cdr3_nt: TGCAGCGTTGGGGCGACTGCTGGGACCCAGTACTTC

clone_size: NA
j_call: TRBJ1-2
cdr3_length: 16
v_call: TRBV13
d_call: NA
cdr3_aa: CASSLRNPGQIYGYTF
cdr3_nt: TGTGCCAGCAGCTTACGAAACCCTGGCCAGATCTATGGCTACACCTTC

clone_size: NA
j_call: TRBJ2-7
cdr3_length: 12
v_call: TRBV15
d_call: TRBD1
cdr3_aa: CATSRGTGEQYF
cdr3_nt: TGTGCCACCAGCAGAGGGACAGGGGAGCAGTACTTC

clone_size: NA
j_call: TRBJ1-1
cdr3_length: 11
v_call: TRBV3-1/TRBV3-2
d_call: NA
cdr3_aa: CASSQTAEAFF
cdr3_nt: TGTGCCAGCAGCCAAACAGCTGAAGCTTTCTTT

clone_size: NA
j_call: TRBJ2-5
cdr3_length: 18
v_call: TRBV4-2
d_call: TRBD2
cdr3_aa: CASSQDRSGGAAGETQYF
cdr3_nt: TGTGCCAGCAGCCAAGATCGAAGCGGGGGGGCAGCTGGGGAGACCCAGTACTTC

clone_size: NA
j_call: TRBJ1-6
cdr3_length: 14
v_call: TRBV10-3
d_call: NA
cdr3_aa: CAISGAIRESPLHF
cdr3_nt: TGTGCCATCAGTGGGGCCATAAGGGAATCACCCCTCCACTTT

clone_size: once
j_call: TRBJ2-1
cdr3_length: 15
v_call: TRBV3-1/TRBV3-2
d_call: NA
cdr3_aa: CASSPDGSSYNEQFF
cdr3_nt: TGTGCCAGCAGCCCGGACGGTAGCTCCTACAATGAGCAGTTCTTC

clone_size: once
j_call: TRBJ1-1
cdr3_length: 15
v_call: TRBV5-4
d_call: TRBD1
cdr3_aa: CASSGRQGPNTEAFF
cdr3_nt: TGTGCCAGCAGCGGGCGACAGGGCCCGAACACTGAAGCTTTCTTT

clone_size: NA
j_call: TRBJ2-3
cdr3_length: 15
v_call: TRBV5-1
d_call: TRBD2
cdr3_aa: CASSLPGLFTDTQYF
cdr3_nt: TGCGCCAGCAGCTTGCCGGGACTATTCACAGATACGCAGTATTTT

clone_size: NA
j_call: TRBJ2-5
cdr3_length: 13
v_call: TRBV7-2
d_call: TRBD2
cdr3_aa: CASSGRVGETQYF
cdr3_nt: TGTGCCAGCAGCGGGAGGGTGGGGGAGACCCAGTACTTC

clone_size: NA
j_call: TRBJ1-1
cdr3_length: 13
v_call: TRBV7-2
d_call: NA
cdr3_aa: CASSLAIDAEAFF
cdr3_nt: TGTGCCAGCAGCTTAGCAATAGACGCTGAAGCTTTCTTT

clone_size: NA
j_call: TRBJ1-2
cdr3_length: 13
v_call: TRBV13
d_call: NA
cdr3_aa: CASSRTGNYGYTF
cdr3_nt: TGTGCCAGCAGCCGCACAGGGAACTATGGCTACACCTTC

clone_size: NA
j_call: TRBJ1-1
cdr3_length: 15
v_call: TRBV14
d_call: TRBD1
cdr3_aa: CASSPMTGWNTEAFF
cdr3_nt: TGTGCCAGCAGCCCGATGACAGGGTGGAACACTGAAGCTTTCTTT

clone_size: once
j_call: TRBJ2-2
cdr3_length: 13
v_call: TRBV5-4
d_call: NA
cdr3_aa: CASSFQNTGELFF
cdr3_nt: TGTGCCAGCAGCTTTCAGAACACCGGGGAGCTGTTTTTT

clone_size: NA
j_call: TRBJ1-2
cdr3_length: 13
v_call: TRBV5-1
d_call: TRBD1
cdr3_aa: CASSLTGAYGYTF
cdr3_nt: TGCGCCAGCAGCTTAACAGGGGCGTATGGCTACACCTTC

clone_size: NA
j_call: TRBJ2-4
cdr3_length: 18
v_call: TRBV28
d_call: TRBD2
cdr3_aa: CASSPGLAGGRAKNIQYF
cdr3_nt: TGTGCCAGCAGTCCTGGACTAGCGGGAGGTAGGGCCAAAAACATTCAGTACTTC

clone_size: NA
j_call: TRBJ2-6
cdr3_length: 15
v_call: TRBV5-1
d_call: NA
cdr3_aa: CASSLEGVLANVLTF
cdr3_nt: TGCGCCAGCAGCTTGGAGGGTGTCTTGGCCAACGTCCTGACTTTC

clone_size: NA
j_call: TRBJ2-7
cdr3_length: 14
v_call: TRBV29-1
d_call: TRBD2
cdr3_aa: CSVVRDYLSYEQYF
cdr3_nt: TGCAGCGTTGTCCGGGACTACCTCTCCTACGAGCAGTACTTC

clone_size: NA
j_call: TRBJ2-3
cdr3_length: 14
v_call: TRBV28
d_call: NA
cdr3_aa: CASSFLSGTDTQYF
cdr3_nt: TGTGCCAGCAGTTTTCTGAGCGGCACAGATACGCAGTATTTT

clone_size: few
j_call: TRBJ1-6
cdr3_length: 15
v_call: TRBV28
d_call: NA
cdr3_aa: CASRNSDFYNSPLHF
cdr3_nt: TGTGCCAGCAGGAACTCCGATTTTTATAATTCACCCCTCCACTTT